This entry is about one T cell receptor (beta chain). The sample holds a few counts of this clonotype. The clone's antigen remains unknown. No qualities accompany the bases; no much larger clone lies one base away. Sequencing took place on an Illumina NovaSeq 6000. TCR cDNA was synthesized by 5'RACE template switching, through which a universal primer site and unique molecular identifiers were introduced. cDNA synthesis was primed from both the TCR alpha and TCR beta constant segments. Libraries were amplified in two PCR steps, with sample barcodes and sequencing adapters added in the second step. Sequencing of libraries was performed on Illumina HiSeq 2500 (2x100 bp) or NovaSeq (2x150 bp). Concerning the study's data processing: MIGEC was used to demultiplex reads and collapse the reads into UMI consensus sequences, and MiXCR was used for V(D)J alignment. Using edgeR on replicate PBMC samples, clonotypes were called vaccine-responding if FDR was below 0.01 and the log2 fold change was above 5 up to day 15. Each bulk clonotype received a CD4 or CD8 identity based on whether the sequenced CD4 or CD8 repertoire contained that clonotype at higher abundance. TCRdb trimmed the raw reads at Q25, called clones with MiXCR and kept productive beta chains. Every entry covers one CDR3 protein and lists the most common genes and DNA from its rows. TCRdb's processing, not the authors' own work, is the source of the V and J calls. This sample gives hundreds of thousands of distinct CDR3 sequences in total; roughly 4% of them show up just once. The biggest ten clones account for 20% to 25% of the sample.

This specimen's treatment or condition label, per the study, means: live attenuated yellow fever vaccine strain. Two biological replicates of bulk PBMCs were collected at each blood-draw timepoint. PBMCs were isolated from peripheral blood using a standard Ficoll-Paque protocol. TriZol was used to extract RNA from bulk PBMCs, from CD4 and CD8 fractions, and from dextramer-positive and dextramer-negative fractions. These data originate in a study of T cells after yellow fever vaccination (dated by TCRdb to between 2017 and 2020). About the study as a whole: Libraries from fractions with low cell numbers were prepared with the SMART-Seq v4 Ultra Low Input RNA kit. Bulk TCR alpha and beta repertoires were sequenced longitudinally to track T-cell clones before and after primary and booster YFV17D yellow fever vaccination. Blood was drawn at multiple timepoints before and after primary and secondary immunization, with bulk PBMC replicates and cell subsets isolated. The cohort comprised two healthy male donors, one aged 18 to 30 and one aged 30 to 40 years. The paper as a whole reports these results and caveats: Because the study included only a couple of donors, the extent to which the findings can be generalized is limited. After the booster, most of the clones that had expanded following primary vaccination were detected again (roughly 96% of CD4 and roughly 88% of CD8), which suggests that memory was broadly maintained. A small share of clonotypes occurred in both CD4 and CD8 compartments, likely arising from convergent recombination. Computational filtering was needed because FACS-sorted repertoires could contain abundant contaminating clonotypes from the bulk population. Compared with the primary T-cell response, the secondary T-cell response was weaker but faster, peaking on day 5 rather than day 15.

As encoded in the germline V gene, CDR1 is SGHTA while CDR2 is FQGNSA. Relative to germline, V is missing 5 bases and J is missing 5 bases, with 8 bases of the junction outside any gene match. The CDR3 has 14 amino acids, counting the end cysteine and phenylalanine. Just the 42-base CDR3 DNA is kept, in frame starting at base 1. The chain is made from TRBV7-2 and TRBJ1-2; 7 nucleotides in the junction match TRBD1. This sequence originates from a man between 18 and 29 years old who received the YFV17D yellow fever vaccine. The specimen comprised PBMCs, sampled 5 days after the yellow fever booster vaccination. CDR3 loop: CASSQTPGGYGYTF. In nucleotides, the sequence is TGTGCCAGCAGCCAGACCCCAGGGGGGTATGGCTACACCTTC.